This T cell receptor (beta chain) emerged from a study of tumor-infiltrating lymphocytes in localized non-small cell lung cancer. Looking at the study overall: Tumor tissue and non-adjacent uninvolved lung came from each patient. Study-wide results and limits: Technical variation could not be separated from intratumor heterogeneity here. Higher tumor T cell infiltration than in uninvolved lung was supported by TCRbeta sequencing.

The CDR3 spans 19 residues. Measured with immunoSEQ multiplex PCR; TCRdb has only the in-frame clones, and not every one. The table lists under 35,000 clones, over 75% of them singletons. This clone is classed as medium-sized. Antigen: not known. The sample was lung tumor tissue. The sequence derives from a human donor with non-small cell lung cancer. The V and J genes are TRBV21-1 and TRBJ1-6. TRBV21-1 is designated a pseudogene. DNA for the CDR3: TGTGCCAGCAGCAAAGCTAGGACGGACAAGGGCCGGGGGAAATCACCCCTCCACTTT. Encoded protein: CASSKARTDKGRGKSPLHF.